Presented here are 14 T cell receptor beta chains from one specimen sequenced in a study of T cell repertoires in cytomegalovirus infection (dated by TCRdb to between 2019 and 2020). Sequencing relied on an Illumina HiSeq 1500. TCRdb applied fastp at Q25 and MiXCR to the public reads, then kept only in-frame beta chains. CDR3 protein duplicates are merged, each entry listing the most common genes and DNA. The sample profile shows some 600,000 distinct CDR3 sequences; approximately 24% of them were found once. In total, the top ten clones hold around 7.6% of the sample. Sequencing used CD8+ T cells from PBMCs. The receptor source for this set is a human donor in good health (CMV status not recorded). Some clones in this sample may be carry-over from other donors' samples.

This chain joins TRBV20-1 and TRBJ2-1; the D is unclear. The germline V gene encodes CDR1 DFQATT and CDR2 SNEGSKA (reference sequence). With 3 bases removed from V and 10 bases from J, the gap between germline ends came to 28 bases. The CDR3 is 17 residues long. Here the CDR3 reads CSASPRGGLKDFGEQFF. CDR3 DNA: TGCAGTGCTAGCCCCAGAGGTGGTTTAAAGGATTTTGGGGAGCAGTTCTTC.

The CDR3 coding sequence is TGCAGTGCTCGGACAGGGTTACTTGGCTACACCTTC. It yields the protein CSARTGLLGYTF. The genes are TRBV20-1 and TRBJ1-2; 8 bases align to TRBD1. This CDR3 has 12 residues. V dropped 5 bases and J dropped 7; count of bases not matched to a gene: 6. Germline V CDR1 and CDR2: DFQATT, SNEGSKA (reference sequence).

This chain links TRBV25-1 with TRBJ2-4, with unresolved D. The CDR3 totals 14 residues. The germline CDR1 and CDR2 sequences are MGHDK and SYGVNS. V was pared by 4 bases and J by 8 bases, with 15 bases between. The CDR3 loop reads CASSVEGRTDIQYF. The CDR3 nucleotides are TGTGCCAGCAGTGTAGAAGGGCGAACTGACATTCAGTACTTC.

Remarks on this clonotype: Compared with germline, one end of the junction differs, possibly owing to a read error. This chain uses TRBV7-9 with TRBJ1-1; D is possibly TRBD1 (5 bases). Germline V CDR1 and CDR2: SEHNR, FQNEAQ (reference sequence). The CDR3 spans 15 residues. CDR3 nucleotide sequence: TGTGCCAACAGCCCGCCGACAGACACGAACACTGAAGCTTTCTTT. Translating gives CANSPPTDTNTEAFF. Complete variable domain (other parts from reference TRBV7-9 and TRBJ1-1): DTGVSQNPRHKITKRGQNVTFRCDPISEHNRLYWYRQTLGQGPEFLTYFQNEAQLEKSRLLSDRFSAERPKGSFSTLEIQRTEQGDSAMYLCANSPPTDTNTEAFFGQGTRLTVV.

The rearrangement uses TRBV20-1 and TRBJ2-3; 13 bases agree with TRBD2. In germline, CDR1 is DFQATT, CDR2 SNEGSKA (reference sequence). This CDR3 is built from 17 residues. The V and J ends lost 5 bases and 2 bases, in that order; junction bases with no gene match: 10. Here the CDR3 reads CSAPRTSGGLFTDTQYF. CDR3 sequence (DNA): TGCAGTGCTCCCCGGACTAGCGGGGGCCTTTTCACAGATACGCAGTATTTT.

V and J are TRBV20-1 and TRBJ2-1; TRBD2 agrees at 7 bases. J was trimmed by 4 bases and V by 2 bases; bases with no gene match: 8. The CDR3 sequence is 15 residues long. CDR1 DFQATT and CDR2 SNEGSKA come from the germline V gene (reference sequence). The CDR3 coding sequence is TGCAGTGCTAGACCGCCGTCTAGCGGATACAATGAGCAGTTCTTC. Translated: CSARPPSSGYNEQFF.

The chain is built from TRBV20-1 and TRBJ1-6; 9 bases align to TRBD1. The junction had 3 bases not matched to a gene; V was cut back by 3 bases and J by 9 bases. Germline-derived CDR1 and CDR2 are DFQATT and SNEGSKA (reference sequence). CDR3 length equals 13 residues. Written as DNA, the CDR3 is TGCAGTGCTAGCGTACAGGGGGCTTCACCCCTCCACTTT. Protein product: CSASVQGASPLHF.

J is TRBJ2-7 and V is TRBV12-3 or TRBV12-4, with TRBD1 matching over 8 bases. CDR3 length: 12 residues. CDR3 sequence reads: CVSSQGAGEQYV. The CDR3 nucleotides read TGTGTCAGCAGCCAGGGGGCAGGAGAGCAGTACGTC.

Only a few counts were recorded for this clonotype. The missing conserved phenylalanine or tryptophan at the end of this CDR3 makes a read error likely. The chain has TRBV7-2 and TRBJ2-7; no definite D call. This CDR3 has 13 residues. CDR1 SGHTA and CDR2 FQGNSA come from the germline V gene. Trimming took 3 bases from V and 2 from J, leaving 8 bases between them. The CDR3 is CASSLGRTYEQYS. The CDR3 region has the DNA TGTGCCAGCAGCTTGGGCAGAACCTACGAGCAGTACTCC.

The genes are TRBV11-1 and TRBJ1-1, with D uncertain. Looked up from germline, CDR1 is SGHAT and CDR2 is FQDESV (reference sequence). V lost 4 bases, J lost 0 bases, and 9 bases lay in between. This CDR3 region has 14 residues. CDR3 nucleotide sequence: TGTGCCAGCAGCTACCAGAGTATGAACACTGAAGCTTTCTTT. This codes for CASSYQSMNTEAFF.

The chain recombines TRBV7-9 with TRBJ2-1; D not resolved. This CDR3 has 11 residues. V lost 3 bases to trimming and J lost 15 bases, with 12 bases between them. Germline V lookup: CDR1 SEHNR, CDR2 FQNEAQ (reference sequence). CDR3 sequence reads: CASSLSPLLFF. The CDR3 bases are TGTGCCAGCAGCTTGTCCCCCCTTTTGTTCTTC.

There are a few counts of this clonotype. The chain is built from TRBV6-6 and TRBJ2-1, with D possibly matching TRBD2 (5 bases). The CDR3 is 15 amino acids. V was pared by 2 bases and J by 2 bases, with 10 bases between. Germline V gives CDR1 MNHNY, CDR2 SVGAGI (reference sequence). CDR3 residues: CASSYAGLPYNEQFF. As DNA, the CDR3 is TGTGCCAGCAGTTACGCGGGTTTGCCCTACAATGAGCAGTTCTTC.

The CDR3 protein is CASSQPRTGTNTEAFF. CDR3 DNA sequence: TGTGCCAGCAGTCAACCTCGGACAGGGACGAACACTGAAGCTTTCTTT. The chain couples TRBV28 to TRBJ1-1, with 8 bases matching TRBD1. V dropped 5 bases and J dropped 1; count of bases not matched to a gene: 9. The CDR3 runs 16 residues. The germline V gene encodes CDR1 MDHEN and CDR2 SYDVKM. Full variable domain (rest looked up from reference TRBV28 and TRBJ1-1): DVKVTQSSRYLVKRTGEKVFLECVQDMDHENMFWYRQDPGLGLRLIYFSYDVKMKEKGDIPEGYSVSREKKERFSLILESASTNQTSMYLCASSQPRTGTNTEAFFGQGTRLTVV.

The chain uses TRBV5-4 and TRBJ1-2; no clear D gene. Germline CDR1 is SGHNT and CDR2 is YYREEE (reference sequence). The CDR3 is made up of 12 amino acids. The germline V and J ends were trimmed by 0 bases and 8 bases, with 8 bases remaining between them. CDR3 in DNA: TGTGCCAGCAGCTTGGGTCAACGAGGCTACACCTTC. This codes for CASSLGQRGYTF.